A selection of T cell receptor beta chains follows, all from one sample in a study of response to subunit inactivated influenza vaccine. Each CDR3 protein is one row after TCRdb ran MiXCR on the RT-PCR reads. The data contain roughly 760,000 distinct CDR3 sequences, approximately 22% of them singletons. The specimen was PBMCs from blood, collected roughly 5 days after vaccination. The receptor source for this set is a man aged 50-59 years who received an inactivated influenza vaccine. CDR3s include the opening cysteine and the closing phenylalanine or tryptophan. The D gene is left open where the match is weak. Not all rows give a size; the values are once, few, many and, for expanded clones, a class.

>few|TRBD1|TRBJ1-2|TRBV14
TGTGCCAGCAGCCAGCAGGGGGTCTATGGCTACACCTTC
CASSQQGVYGYTF
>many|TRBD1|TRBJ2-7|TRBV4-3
TGCGCCAGCAGCCTCGGGACAGGCCCCCTGGAGCAGTACTTC
CASSLGTGPLEQYF
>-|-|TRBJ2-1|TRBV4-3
TGCGCCAGCGCGCGTCGTGAGGGGCACAATGAGCAGTTCTTC
CASARREGHNEQFF
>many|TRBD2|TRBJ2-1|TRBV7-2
TGTGCCAGCAGTACTAGCGGGGGCTCCTACAATGAGCAGTTCTTC
CASSTSGGSYNEQFF
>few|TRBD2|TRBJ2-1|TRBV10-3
TGTGCCATCAGTGAGATCTGGACCTTGGGACTAGCGGGGGCGAACAATGAGCAGTTCTTC
CAISEIWTLGLAGANNEQFF
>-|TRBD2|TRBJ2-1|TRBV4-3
TGCGCCAGCAGCATTACGGGGGGACGTTACAATGAGCAGTTCTTC
CASSITGGRYNEQFF
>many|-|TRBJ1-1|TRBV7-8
TGTGCCAGCGGGAGCAGGGGTATTGGAGGCACTGAAGCTTTCTTT
CASGSRGIGGTEAFF
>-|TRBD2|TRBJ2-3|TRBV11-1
TGTGCCAGCAGCTTATCTCTGAGCGGGGGGGCCTTGACAGATACGCAGTATTTT
CASSLSLSGGALTDTQYF
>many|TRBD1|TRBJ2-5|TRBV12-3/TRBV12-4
TGTGCCAGCAGCCGCACCGACAGGGAAGGGAAGACCCAGTACTTC
CASSRTDREGKTQYF
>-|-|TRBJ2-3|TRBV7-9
TGTGCCAGCAGCACCTGGGACTCGACAGATACGCAGTATTTT
CASSTWDSTDTQYF
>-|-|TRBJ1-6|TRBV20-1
TGCAGTGCCCTGGCGGGGGGCGCCTATAATTCACCCCTCCACTTT
CSALAGGAYNSPLHF
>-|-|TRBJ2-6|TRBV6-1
TGTGCCAGCACACCCCGGGACTCTCCCTCTGGGGCCAACGTCCTGACTTTC
CASTPRDSPSGANVLTF
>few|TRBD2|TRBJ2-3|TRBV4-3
TGCGCCAGCAGCCGGTCCGCTGGCGGGGGGGCCACAGATACGCAGTATTTT
CASSRSAGGGATDTQYF
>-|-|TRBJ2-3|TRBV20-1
TGCAGTGCTAGGGGGTGGGGAGGCACAGATACGCAGTATTTT
CSARGWGGTDTQYF
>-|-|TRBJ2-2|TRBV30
TGTGCCTGGTCCAGGGGTTCGAACACCGGGGAGCTGTTTTTT
CAWSRGSNTGELFF
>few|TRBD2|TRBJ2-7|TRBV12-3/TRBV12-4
TGTGCCAGCAGTTTAGGTAGCGGGAGTTTCAACGAGCAGTACTTC
CASSLGSGSFNEQYF
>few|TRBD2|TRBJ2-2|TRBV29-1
TGCAGCGTTGCCCGGGGGACTAGCGGGGCCGGGGAGCTGTTTTTT
CSVARGTSGAGELFF
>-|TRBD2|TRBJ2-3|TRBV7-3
TGTGCCAGCAGCTTAATCAGGATGGGGGTCAGCCTGGGGAAGCGGGGAGATACGCAGTATTTT
CASSLIRMGVSLGKRGDTQYF
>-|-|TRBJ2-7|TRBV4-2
TGTGCCAGCAGTCACGACTATGCCTACGAGCAGTACTTC
CASSHDYAYEQYF
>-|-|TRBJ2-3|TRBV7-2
TGTGCCAGCAGCTTAACGATGAATCCAGATACGCAGTATTTT
CASSLTMNPDTQYF
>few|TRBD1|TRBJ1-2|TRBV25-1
TGTGCCAGCAGTGGGGGACAGGGCTATGGCTACACCTTC
CASSGGQGYGYTF
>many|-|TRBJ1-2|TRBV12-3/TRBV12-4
TGTGCCAGCAGTTTAATCTGGGGCTTGGACCGTGATAACTATGGCTACACCTTC
CASSLIWGLDRDNYGYTF
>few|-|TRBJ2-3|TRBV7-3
TGTGCCAGCAGCGAGGGGGCGGGGAATACGCAGTATTTT
CASSEGAGNTQYF
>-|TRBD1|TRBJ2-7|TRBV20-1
TGCAGTGCCACAGGGGCCTCTAACGAGCAGTACTTC
CSATGASNEQYF
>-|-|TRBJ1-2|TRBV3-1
TGTGCCAGCAGCCAGAACAGGGCTTTTGGTGGCTACACCTTC
CASSQNRAFGGYTF